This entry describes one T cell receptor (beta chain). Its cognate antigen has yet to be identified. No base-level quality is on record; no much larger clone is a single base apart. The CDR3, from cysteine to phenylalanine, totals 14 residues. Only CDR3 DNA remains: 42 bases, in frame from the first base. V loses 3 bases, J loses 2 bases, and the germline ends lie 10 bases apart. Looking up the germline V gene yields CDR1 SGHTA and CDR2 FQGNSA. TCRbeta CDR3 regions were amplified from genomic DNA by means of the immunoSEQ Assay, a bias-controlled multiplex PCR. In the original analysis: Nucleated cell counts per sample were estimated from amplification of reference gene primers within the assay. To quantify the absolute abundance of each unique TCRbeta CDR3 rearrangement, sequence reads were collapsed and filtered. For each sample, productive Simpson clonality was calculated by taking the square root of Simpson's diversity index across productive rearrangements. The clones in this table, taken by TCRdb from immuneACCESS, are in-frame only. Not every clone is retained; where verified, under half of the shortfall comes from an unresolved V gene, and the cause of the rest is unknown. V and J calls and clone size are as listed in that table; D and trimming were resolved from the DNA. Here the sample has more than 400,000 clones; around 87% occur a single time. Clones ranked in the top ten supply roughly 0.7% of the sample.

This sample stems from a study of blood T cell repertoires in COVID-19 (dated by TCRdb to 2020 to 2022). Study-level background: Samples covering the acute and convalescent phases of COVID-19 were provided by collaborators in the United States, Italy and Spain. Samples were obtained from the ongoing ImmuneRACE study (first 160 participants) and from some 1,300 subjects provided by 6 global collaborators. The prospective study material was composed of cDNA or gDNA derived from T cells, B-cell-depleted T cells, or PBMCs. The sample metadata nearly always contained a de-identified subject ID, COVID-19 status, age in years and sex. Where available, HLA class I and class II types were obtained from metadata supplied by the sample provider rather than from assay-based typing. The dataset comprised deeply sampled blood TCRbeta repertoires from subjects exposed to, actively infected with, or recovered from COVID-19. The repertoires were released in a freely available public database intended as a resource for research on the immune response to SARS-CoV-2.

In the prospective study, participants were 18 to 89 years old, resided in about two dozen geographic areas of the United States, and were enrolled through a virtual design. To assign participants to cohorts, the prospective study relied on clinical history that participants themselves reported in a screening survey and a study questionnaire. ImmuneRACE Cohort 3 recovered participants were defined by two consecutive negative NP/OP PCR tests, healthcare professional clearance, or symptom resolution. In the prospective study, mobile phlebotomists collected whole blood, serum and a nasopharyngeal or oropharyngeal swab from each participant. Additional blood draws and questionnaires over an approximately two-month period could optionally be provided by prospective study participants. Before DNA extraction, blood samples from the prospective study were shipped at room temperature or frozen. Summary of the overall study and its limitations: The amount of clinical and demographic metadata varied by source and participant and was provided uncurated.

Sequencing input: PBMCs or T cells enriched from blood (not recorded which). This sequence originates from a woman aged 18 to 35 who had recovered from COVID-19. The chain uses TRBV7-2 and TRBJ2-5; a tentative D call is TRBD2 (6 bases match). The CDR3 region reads CASSLLAAQETQYF. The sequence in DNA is TGTGCCAGCAGCTTGTTAGCGGCACAAGAGACCCAGTACTTC.